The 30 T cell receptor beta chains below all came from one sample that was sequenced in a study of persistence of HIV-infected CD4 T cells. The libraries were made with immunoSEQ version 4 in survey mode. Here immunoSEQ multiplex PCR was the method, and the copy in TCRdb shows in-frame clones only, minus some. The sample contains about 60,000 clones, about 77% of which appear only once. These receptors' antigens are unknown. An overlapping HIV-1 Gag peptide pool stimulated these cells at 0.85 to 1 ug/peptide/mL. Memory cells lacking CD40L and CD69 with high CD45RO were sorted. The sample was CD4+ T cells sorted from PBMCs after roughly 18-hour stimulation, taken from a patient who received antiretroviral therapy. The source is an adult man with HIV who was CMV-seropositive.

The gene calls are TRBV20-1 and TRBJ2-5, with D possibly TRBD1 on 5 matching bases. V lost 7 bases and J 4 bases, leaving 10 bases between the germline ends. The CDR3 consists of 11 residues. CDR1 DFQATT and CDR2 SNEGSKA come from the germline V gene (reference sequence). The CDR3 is CSGKRGETQYF. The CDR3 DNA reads TGCAGTGGGAAAAGGGGAGAGACCCAGTACTTC.

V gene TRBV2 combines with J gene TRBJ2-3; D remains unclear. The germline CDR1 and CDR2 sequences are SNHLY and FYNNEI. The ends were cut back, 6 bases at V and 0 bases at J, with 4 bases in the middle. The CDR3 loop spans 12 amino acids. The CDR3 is CASRYSTDTQYF. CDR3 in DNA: TGTGCCAGCAGGTACAGCACAGATACGCAGTATTTT.

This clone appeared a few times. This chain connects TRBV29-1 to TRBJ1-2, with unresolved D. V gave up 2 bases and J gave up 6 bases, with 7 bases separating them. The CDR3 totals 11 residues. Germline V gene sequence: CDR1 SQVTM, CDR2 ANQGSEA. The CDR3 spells CSVESGNGYTF. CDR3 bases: TGCAGCGTTGAATCCGGGAATGGCTACACCTTC.

CDR3 in amino acids: CASSHIDRNTGELFF. As DNA, the CDR3 is TGTGCCAGTAGCCACATCGACAGGAACACCGGGGAGCTGTTTTTT. V and J are TRBV19 and TRBJ2-2; a weak D match, TRBD1 (5 bases). Germline V lookup: CDR1 LNHDA, CDR2 SQIVND (reference sequence). CDR3 size: 15 residues. Trimming took off 6 bases at V and 1 base at J, with 12 bases between the two ends. Filled out from reference TRBV19 and TRBJ2-2, the complete variable domain reads DGGITQSPKYLFRKEGQNVTLSCEQNLNHDAMYWYRQDPGQGLRLIYYSQIVNDFQKGDIAEGYSVSREKKESFPLTVTSAQKNPTAFYLCASSHIDRNTGELFFGEGSRLTVL.

CDR3 loop: CASSYSAGGFSGELFF. The CDR3 bases are TGTGCCAGCAGTTACTCGGCGGGGGGTTTCTCCGGGGAGCTGTTTTTT. The V gene is TRBV6-5, the J gene TRBJ2-2, with 8 bases identical to TRBD2. Germline CDR1 is MNHEY and CDR2 is SVGAGI. V lost 0 bases and J lost 6; bases outside the gene matches: 6. The CDR3 contains 16 residues.

CDR3 amino acids: CASSHASVGEQYF. CDR3 coding DNA: TGTGCCAGCAGCCATGCCTCGGTTGGGGAGCAGTACTTC. This rearrangement joins TRBV3-1 (or the pseudogene TRBV3-2) to TRBJ2-7; D is ambiguous. The CDR3 covers 13 residues. The V gene lost 3 bases and the J gene lost 7 bases, with 13 bases spanning the gap. Germline V gene lookup returns CDR1 LGHDT and CDR2 YNNKEL (reference sequence).

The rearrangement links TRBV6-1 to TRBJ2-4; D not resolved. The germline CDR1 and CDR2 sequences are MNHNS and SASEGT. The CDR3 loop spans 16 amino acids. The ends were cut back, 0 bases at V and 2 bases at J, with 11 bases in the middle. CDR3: CASSEALTQPKNIQYF. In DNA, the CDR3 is TGTGCCAGCAGTGAAGCCTTGACCCAACCCAAAAACATTCAGTACTTC.

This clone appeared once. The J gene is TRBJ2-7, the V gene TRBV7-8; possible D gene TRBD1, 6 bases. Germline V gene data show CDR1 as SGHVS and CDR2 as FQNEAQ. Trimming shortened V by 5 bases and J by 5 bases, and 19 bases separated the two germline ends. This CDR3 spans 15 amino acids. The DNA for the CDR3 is TGTGCCAGCAGCATCCTACAGGGTTCCGTCGACGAGCAGTACTTC. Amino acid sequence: CASSILQGSVDEQYF.

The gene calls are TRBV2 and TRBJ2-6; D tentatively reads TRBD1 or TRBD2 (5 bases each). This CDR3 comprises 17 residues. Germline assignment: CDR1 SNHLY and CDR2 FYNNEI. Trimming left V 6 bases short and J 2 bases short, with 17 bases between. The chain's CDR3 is CASSYGAGKAGANVLTF. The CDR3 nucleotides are TGTGCCAGCAGCTACGGGGCAGGGAAAGCTGGGGCCAACGTCCTGACTTTC.

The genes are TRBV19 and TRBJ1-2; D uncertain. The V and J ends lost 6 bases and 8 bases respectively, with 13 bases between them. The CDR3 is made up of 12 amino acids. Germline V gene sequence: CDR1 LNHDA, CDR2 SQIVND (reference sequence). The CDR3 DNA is TGTGCCAGTAGCCAGCGAGTAGGCGGCTACACCTTC. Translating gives CASSQRVGGYTF.

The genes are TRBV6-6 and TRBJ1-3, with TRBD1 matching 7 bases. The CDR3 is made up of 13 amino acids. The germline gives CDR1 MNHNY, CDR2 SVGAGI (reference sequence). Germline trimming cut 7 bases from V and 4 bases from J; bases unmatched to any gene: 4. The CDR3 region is CASNPGQGNTIYF. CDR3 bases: TGTGCCAGCAATCCGGGACAGGGAAACACCATATATTTT.

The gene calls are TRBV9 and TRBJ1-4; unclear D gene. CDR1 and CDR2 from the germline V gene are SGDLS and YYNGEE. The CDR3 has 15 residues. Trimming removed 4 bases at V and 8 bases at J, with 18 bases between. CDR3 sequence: CASSPRLRAEEKLFF. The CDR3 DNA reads TGTGCCAGCAGCCCTCGGTTGCGTGCGGAGGAAAAACTGTTTTTT.

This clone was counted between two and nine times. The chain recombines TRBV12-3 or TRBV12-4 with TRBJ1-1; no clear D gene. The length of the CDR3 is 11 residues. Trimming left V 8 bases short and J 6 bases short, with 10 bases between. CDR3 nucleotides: TGTGCCAGCGGTGGGAGGGCTGAAGCTTTCTTT. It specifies CASGGRAEAFF.

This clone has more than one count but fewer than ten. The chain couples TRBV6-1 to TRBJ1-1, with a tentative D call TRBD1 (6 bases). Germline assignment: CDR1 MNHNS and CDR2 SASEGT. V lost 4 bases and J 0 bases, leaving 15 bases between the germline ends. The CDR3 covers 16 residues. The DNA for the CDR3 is TGTGCCAGCAGTGCTGAACCGGGACACATGAACACTGAAGCTTTCTTT. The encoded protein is CASSAEPGHMNTEAFF.

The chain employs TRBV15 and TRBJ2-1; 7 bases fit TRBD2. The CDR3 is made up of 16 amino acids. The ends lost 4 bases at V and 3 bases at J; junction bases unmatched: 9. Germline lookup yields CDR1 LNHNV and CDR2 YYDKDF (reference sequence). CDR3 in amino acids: CATSTKVGLHYNEQFF. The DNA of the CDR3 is TGTGCCACCAGCACCAAGGTGGGACTACACTACAATGAGCAGTTCTTC.

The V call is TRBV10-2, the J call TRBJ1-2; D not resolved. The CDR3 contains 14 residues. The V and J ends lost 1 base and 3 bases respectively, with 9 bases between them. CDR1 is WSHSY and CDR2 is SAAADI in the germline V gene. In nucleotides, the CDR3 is TGCGCCAGCAGTGAGTACCGGGAAGACTATGGCTACACCTTC. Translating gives CASSEYREDYGYTF.

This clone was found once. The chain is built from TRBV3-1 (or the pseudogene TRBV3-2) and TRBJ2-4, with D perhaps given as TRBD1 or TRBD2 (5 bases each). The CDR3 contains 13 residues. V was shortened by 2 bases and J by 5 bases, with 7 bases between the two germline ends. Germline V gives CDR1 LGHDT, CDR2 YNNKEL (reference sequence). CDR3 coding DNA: TGTGCCAGCAGCCAATGGGGACAAAACATTCAGTACTTC. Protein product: CASSQWGQNIQYF.

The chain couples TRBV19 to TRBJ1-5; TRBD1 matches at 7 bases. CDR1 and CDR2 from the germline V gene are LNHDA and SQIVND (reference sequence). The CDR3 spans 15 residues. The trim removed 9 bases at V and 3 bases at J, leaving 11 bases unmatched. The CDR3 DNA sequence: TGTGCCAGCACCCTGGACAGGAGTACCAATCAGCCCCAGCATTTT. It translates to CASTLDRSTNQPQHF.

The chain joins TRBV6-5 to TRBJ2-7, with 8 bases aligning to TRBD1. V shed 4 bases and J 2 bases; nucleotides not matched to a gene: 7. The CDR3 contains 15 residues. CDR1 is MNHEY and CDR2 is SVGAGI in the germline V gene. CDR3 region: CASSLDRGSTYEQYF. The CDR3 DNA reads TGTGCCAGCAGTTTAGACAGGGGAAGTACCTACGAGCAGTACTTC.

This CDR3 reads CASSVGPGQGNSPLHF. The CDR3 coding sequence is TGCGCCAGCAGCGTAGGACCGGGACAGGGTAATTCACCCCTCCACTTT. The chain uses TRBV5-1 and TRBJ1-6; 9 bases line up with TRBD1. After removal of 4 bases from V and 6 bases from J, the junction contained 8 bases not matched to a gene. The CDR3 spans 16 residues. In germline, CDR1 is SGHRS, CDR2 YFSETQ.

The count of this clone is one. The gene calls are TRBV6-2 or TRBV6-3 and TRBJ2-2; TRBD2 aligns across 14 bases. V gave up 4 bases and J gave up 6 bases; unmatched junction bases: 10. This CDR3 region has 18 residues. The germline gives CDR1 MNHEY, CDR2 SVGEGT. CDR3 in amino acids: CASSSALGLAGGPGELFF. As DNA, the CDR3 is TGTGCCAGCAGTTCTGCTCTCGGACTAGCGGGGGGCCCCGGGGAGCTGTTTTTT.

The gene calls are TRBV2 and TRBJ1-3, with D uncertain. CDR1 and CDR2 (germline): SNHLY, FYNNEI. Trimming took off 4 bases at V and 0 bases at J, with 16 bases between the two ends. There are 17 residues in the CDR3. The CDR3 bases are TGTGCCAGCAGTGCCTTCCTCGGGTCTATCTCTGGAAACACCATATATTTT. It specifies CASSAFLGSISGNTIYF.

The CDR3 DNA reads TGTGCCAGTAGTATTACAGGGCGGACTGAAGCTTTCTTT. Amino acid sequence: CASSITGRTEAFF. The chain has TRBV19 and TRBJ1-1, with D tentatively TRBD1 (6 bases). The V end was cut by 3 bases, the J end by 5 bases, with 10 bases between. Germline V gives CDR1 LNHDA, CDR2 SQIVND (reference sequence). The CDR3 is made up of 13 amino acids.

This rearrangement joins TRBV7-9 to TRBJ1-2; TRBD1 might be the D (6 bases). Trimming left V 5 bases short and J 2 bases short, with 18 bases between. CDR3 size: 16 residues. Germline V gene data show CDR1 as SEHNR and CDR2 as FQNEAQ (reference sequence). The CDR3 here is CASSPQQGSGNYGYTF. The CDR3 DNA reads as TGTGCCAGCAGCCCACAACAGGGATCAGGGAACTATGGCTACACCTTC.

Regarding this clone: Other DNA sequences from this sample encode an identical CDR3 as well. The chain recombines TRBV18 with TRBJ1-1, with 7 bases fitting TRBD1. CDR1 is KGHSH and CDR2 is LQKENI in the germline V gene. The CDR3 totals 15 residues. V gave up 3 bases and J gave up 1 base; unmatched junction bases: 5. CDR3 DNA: TGTGCCAGCTCACCCACTGACAGGGCGAACACTGAAGCTTTCTTT. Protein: CASSPTDRANTEAFF.

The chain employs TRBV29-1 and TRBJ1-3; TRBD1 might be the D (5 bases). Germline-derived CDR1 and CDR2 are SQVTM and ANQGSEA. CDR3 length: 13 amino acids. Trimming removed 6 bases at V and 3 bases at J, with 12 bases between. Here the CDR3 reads CSVGENVGNTIYF. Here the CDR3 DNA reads TGCAGCGTGGGGGAAAACGTTGGAAACACCATATATTTT.

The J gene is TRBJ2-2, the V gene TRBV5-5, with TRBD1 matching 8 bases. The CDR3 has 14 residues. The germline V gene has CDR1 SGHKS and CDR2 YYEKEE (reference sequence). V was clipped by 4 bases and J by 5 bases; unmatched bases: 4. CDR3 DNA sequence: TGTGCCAGCAGCCTGGACAGGGTTACCGGGGAGCTGTTTTTT. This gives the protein CASSLDRVTGELFF.

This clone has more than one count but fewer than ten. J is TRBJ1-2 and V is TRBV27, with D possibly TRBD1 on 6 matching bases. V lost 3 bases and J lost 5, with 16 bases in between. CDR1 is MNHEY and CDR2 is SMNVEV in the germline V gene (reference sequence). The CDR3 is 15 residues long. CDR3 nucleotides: TGTGCCAGCAGTTTCTCCTCCGGGGGGCGGTATGGCTACACCTTC. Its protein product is CASSFSSGGRYGYTF.

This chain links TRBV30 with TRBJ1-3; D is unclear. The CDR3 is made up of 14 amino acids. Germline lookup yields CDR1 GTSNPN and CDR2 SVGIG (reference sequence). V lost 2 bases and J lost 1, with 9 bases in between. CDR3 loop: CAWSQRQSGNTIYF. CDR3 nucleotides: TGTGCCTGGAGTCAACGACAATCTGGAAACACCATATATTTT.

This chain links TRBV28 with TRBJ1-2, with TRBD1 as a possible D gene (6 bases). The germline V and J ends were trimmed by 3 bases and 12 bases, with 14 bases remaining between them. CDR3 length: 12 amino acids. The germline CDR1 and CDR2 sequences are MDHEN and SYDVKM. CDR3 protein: CASSLRQGRHTF. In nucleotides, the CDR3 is TGTGCCAGCAGTTTGCGGCAGGGGCGACACACCTTC.